The 31 T cell receptor beta chains below were found in one sample sequenced in a study of shared clonotypes between healthy human individuals. The protocol was immunoSEQ multiplex PCR, while the TCRdb copy is restricted to in-frame clones and leaves out a portion. There are approximately 2.4 million clones in the sample; 90% to 97% occur only once, and less than 0.15% lies in the top ten. The source material was naive CD4+ T cells sorted from blood. Noted subset: CD45RA+ positively selected. The receptors were sampled from a man in his late teens or twenties in good health.

For this clone: The same CDR3 arises from other DNA sequences in this sample as well. The V call is TRBV6-6, the J call TRBJ2-7, with 8 positions matching TRBD1. Trimming cost V 8 bases and J 4 bases; bases outside gene matches: 4. The CDR3 is made up of 12 amino acids. The germline V gene encodes CDR1 MNHNY and CDR2 SVGAGI (reference sequence). CDR3 in DNA: TGTGCCAGCGGACAGGGCGGTTACGAGCAGTACTTC. Translation gives CASGQGGYEQYF.

About this clone itself: In the same sample, other DNA sequences code for this CDR3. The gene calls are TRBV28 and TRBJ2-7; D possibly corresponds to TRBD2 (5 bases). Germline V gives CDR1 MDHEN, CDR2 SYDVKM. The CDR3 has 13 amino acids. Trimming took 6 bases from V and 3 from J, leaving 12 bases between them. The CDR3, as DNA: TGTGCCAGCAGAGGAGGCGGACTCTACGAGCAGTACTTC. Translated: CASRGGGLYEQYF.

In regard to this clone: This CDR3 is also generated by other DNA sequences in the sample. The rearrangement joins TRBV7-9 to TRBJ2-5, with 10 positions matching TRBD1. With 1 base clipped from V and 4 bases from J, the junction kept 3 bases outside the gene matches. The CDR3 spans 15 residues. Per germline, CDR1 SEHNR and CDR2 FQNEAQ (reference sequence). The CDR3 reads CASSLGDRGRETQYF. Written as DNA, the CDR3 is TGTGCCAGCAGCTTAGGGGACAGGGGTAGAGAGACCCAGTACTTC.

This sequence joins TRBV6-5 and TRBJ2-2; possibly TRBD2 for D (5 bases). The CDR3 length is 14 residues. V shed 6 bases and J shed 2 bases, with 10 bases lying between them. Germline V gene lookup returns CDR1 MNHEY and CDR2 SVGAGI. The CDR3 protein is CASRGLRNTGELFF. CDR3 sequence (DNA): TGTGCCAGCAGAGGACTTAGAAACACCGGGGAGCTGTTTTTT.

The chain uses TRBV20-1 and TRBJ2-5; 7 bases map to TRBD1. Germline CDR1 is DFQATT and CDR2 is SNEGSKA (reference sequence). Germline trimming cut 5 bases from V and 4 bases from J; bases unmatched to any gene: 1. This CDR3 region has 11 residues. As DNA, the CDR3 is TGCAGTGCTTGGGACAGAGAGACCCAGTACTTC. It yields the protein CSAWDRETQYF.

This chain joins TRBV6-1 and TRBJ1-5; perhaps TRBD1 as D (6 bases). The CDR3 consists of 17 residues. V lost 0 bases, J lost 3 bases, and 15 bases lay in between. Per germline, CDR1 MNHNS and CDR2 SASEGT. For the CDR3, the DNA is TGTGCCAGCAGTGAAGCCTCTACTTACAGGGCCAATCAGCCCCAGCATTTT. Protein: CASSEASTYRANQPQHF.

This sequence joins TRBV5-1 and TRBJ1-1; 7 bases align to TRBD1. CDR3 length: 14 residues. The germline V gene encodes CDR1 SGHRS and CDR2 YFSETQ. V shed 4 bases and J 1 base; nucleotides not matched to a gene: 4. CDR3 DNA sequence: TGCGCCAGCAGCGAAGGGACAGAGAACACTGAAGCTTTCTTT. Protein: CASSEGTENTEAFF.

The V gene is TRBV5-4, the J gene TRBJ2-1, with TRBD2 identical over 9 bases. CDR3 length: 17 residues. Trimming cost V 4 bases and J 7 bases; bases outside gene matches: 15. The germline V gene has CDR1 SGHNT and CDR2 YYREEE (reference sequence). DNA of the CDR3: TGTGCCAGCAGCGAAAAGGGCGGGAGGGCCATTTTGAATGAGCAGTTCTTC. This encodes CASSEKGGRAILNEQFF.

The chain employs TRBV7-2 and TRBJ1-2; D uncertain. Trimming shortened V by 5 bases and J by 0 bases, and 13 bases separated the two germline ends. The germline V gene encodes CDR1 SGHTA and CDR2 FQGNSA. The CDR3 contains 15 residues. CDR3: CASSLGISANYGYTF. As DNA, the CDR3 is TGTGCCAGCAGCCTCGGGATCTCTGCTAACTATGGCTACACCTTC.

This clone was seen only once. V is TRBV27 and J is TRBJ1-1, with 8 bases aligning to TRBD1. The germline V gene has CDR1 MNHEY and CDR2 SMNVEV (reference sequence). This CDR3 has 17 residues. The trim removed 5 bases at V and 2 bases at J, leaving 13 bases unmatched. The chain's CDR3 is CASSPRQGKGLNTEAFF. In DNA, the CDR3 is TGTGCCAGCAGTCCCCGACAGGGGAAGGGACTCAACACTGAAGCTTTCTTT.

This chain connects TRBV7-8 to TRBJ1-5; D perhaps matches TRBD1 (5 bases). Trimming took 1 base from V and 4 from J, leaving 14 bases between them. The CDR3 covers 16 residues. Germline V gene data show CDR1 as SGHVS and CDR2 as FQNEAQ. The DNA for the CDR3 is TGTGCCAGCAGCTTAGTTGGCCAGGGCTGGAATCAGCCCCAGCATTTT. This sequence encodes CASSLVGQGWNQPQHF.

The CDR3 sequence is CASSKTFRGAKGSPLHF. For the CDR3, the DNA is TGTGCCAGCAGCAAAACTTTCCGGGGGGCAAAGGGTTCACCCCTCCACTTT. The gene calls are TRBV21-1 and TRBJ1-6. TRBV21-1 is reported as a pseudogene. CDR3 length: 17 amino acids.

The chain joins TRBV19 to TRBJ1-2, with D perhaps matching TRBD1 (5 bases). The CDR3 contains 13 residues. Germline lookup yields CDR1 LNHDA and CDR2 SQIVND (reference sequence). V was clipped by 8 bases and J by 6 bases, with 16 bases between them. The DNA for the CDR3 is TGTGCCAGTCGTGGGGGATGGGTCAATGGCTACACCTTC. Protein: CASRGGWVNGYTF.

The CDR3 spells CASSPQAPQETQYF. The CDR3 bases are TGCGCCAGCAGCCCACAGGCGCCCCAAGAGACCCAGTACTTC. The chain employs TRBV5-1 and TRBJ2-5, with D maybe TRBD1 (5 bases). Per germline, CDR1 SGHRS and CDR2 YFSETQ. V shed 4 bases and J shed 1 base, with 11 bases lying between them. The CDR3 runs 14 residues.

CDR3 DNA sequence: TGCAGTGCTAGAGTTGAGGCTCAGTACTTC. It specifies CSARVEAQYF. The V and J genes are TRBV20-1 and TRBJ2-7; D is uncertain. Trimming pared 1 base from V and 10 bases from J, leaving 8 bases between. The length of the CDR3 is 10 residues. Germline V CDR1 and CDR2: DFQATT, SNEGSKA (reference sequence).

The chain employs TRBV7-6 and TRBJ1-1; D ambiguous. There are 13 residues in the CDR3. CDR1 is SGHVS, CDR2 FNYEAQ, per germline. With 1 base removed from V and 6 bases from J, the gap between germline ends came to 9 bases. The CDR3 coding sequence is TGTGCCAGCAGCTTAGAGAGCTGGGCTGAAGCTTTCTTT. Encoded protein: CASSLESWAEAFF.

The CDR3 nucleotides are TGTGCCAGCAGTTGGGGGGCGGGCAATGAGCAGTTCTTC. Protein sequence: CASSWGAGNEQFF. The J gene is TRBJ2-1, the V gene TRBV6-1; D may be TRBD1 or TRBD2 (6 bases each). The CDR3 consists of 13 residues. The germline V gene has CDR1 MNHNS and CDR2 SASEGT. Trimming left V 5 bases short and J 6 bases short, with 11 bases between.

In DNA form, the CDR3 reads TGTGCCAGCAGCTCGGAGGGACCGGGGGGTGGAGAGACCCAGTACTTC. Residues: CASSSEGPGGGETQYF. The gene calls are TRBV7-2 and TRBJ2-5; 7 positions match TRBD2. Germline CDR1 is SGHTA and CDR2 is FQGNSA. V was clipped by 4 bases and J by 4 bases; unmatched bases: 12. This CDR3 contains 16 residues.

The chain uses TRBV6-1 and TRBJ1-2; D is possibly TRBD1 (5 bases). Germline CDR1 MNHNS, CDR2 SASEGT. The ends were cut back, 11 bases at V and 8 bases at J, with 21 bases in the middle. This CDR3 region has 13 residues. The CDR3 DNA follows: TGTGCCGGATCATTCCTACAGGTCCCGGGCTACACCTTC. This translates into CAGSFLQVPGYTF.

This sequence joins TRBV25-1 and TRBJ1-4; tentatively, D is TRBD1 (5 bases). V lost 4 bases and J 4 bases, leaving 19 bases between the germline ends. The CDR3 is 17 amino acids. Germline V gene data show CDR1 as MGHDK and CDR2 as SYGVNS. The CDR3 sequence: CASSGAPGTANNEKLFF. In DNA, the CDR3 is TGTGCCAGCAGTGGAGCACCGGGGACTGCGAATAATGAAAAACTGTTTTTT. The full variable domain, with the rest looked up from reference TRBV25-1 and TRBJ1-4, is EADIYQTPRYLVIGTGKKITLECSQTMGHDKMYWYQQDPGMELHLIHYSYGVNSTEKGDLSSESTVSRIRTEHFPLTLESARPSHTSQYLCASSGAPGTANNEKLFFGSGTQLSVL.

This chain joins TRBV18 and TRBJ2-3; 10 positions match TRBD1. The CDR3 is 15 amino acids. The V gene's germline CDR1 is KGHSH and CDR2 LQKENI. V lost 3 bases to trimming and J lost 4 bases; unmatched junction nucleotides: 4. The CDR3 spells CASSPGQGYADTQYF. CDR3 DNA: TGTGCCAGCTCACCGGGACAGGGGTACGCAGATACGCAGTATTTT.

This clone was counted a few times. The chain combines TRBV30 with TRBJ1-2; D unresolved. V lost 5 bases and J 6 bases, leaving 10 bases between the germline ends. The CDR3 is 11 residues long. The V gene's germline CDR1 is GTSNPN and CDR2 SVGIG (reference sequence). CDR3: CAWGGFDGYTF. In DNA form, the CDR3 reads TGTGCCTGGGGAGGATTCGATGGCTACACCTTC.

The chain recombines TRBV28 with TRBJ2-5, with D unclear. The CDR3 spans 15 residues. The germline V and J ends were trimmed by 5 bases and 1 base, with 14 bases remaining between them. The germline V gene has CDR1 MDHEN and CDR2 SYDVKM. Here the CDR3 reads CASSPFLGVQETQYF. CDR3 nucleotide sequence: TGTGCCAGCAGTCCCTTCTTAGGCGTCCAAGAGACCCAGTACTTC. Variable domain in full (rest from reference TRBV28 and TRBJ2-5): DVKVTQSSRYLVKRTGEKVFLECVQDMDHENMFWYRQDPGLGLRLIYFSYDVKMKEKGDIPEGYSVSREKKERFSLILESASTNQTSMYLCASSPFLGVQETQYFGPGTRLLVL.

This chain joins TRBV7-9 and TRBJ2-1; the D gene is possibly TRBD2 (6 bases). CDR3 length: 15 residues. V lost 4 bases, J lost 2 bases, and 12 bases lay in between. Per the germline V gene, CDR1 is SEHNR and CDR2 is FQNEAQ (reference sequence). The CDR3 bases are TGTGCCAGCAGCTCCCGGGGGACTGCCTACAATGAGCAGTTCTTC. It encodes CASSSRGTAYNEQFF.

The rearrangement links TRBV28 to TRBJ1-5, with 8 bases matching TRBD1. Trimming cost V 7 bases and J 2 bases; bases outside gene matches: 4. The CDR3 runs to 14 residues. From germline, CDR1 is MDHEN and CDR2 SYDVKM. The CDR3 DNA reads as TGTGCCAGCACCACAGGGGGTCGCAATCAGCCCCAGCATTTT. Translation gives CASTTGGRNQPQHF.

The chain combines TRBV10-3 with TRBJ2-5; TRBD2 matches 10 bases. This CDR3 is 16 amino acids long. V was pared by 0 bases and J by 1 base, with 2 bases of the junction left unmatched. Germline V gene data show CDR1 as ENHRY and CDR2 as SYGVKD. Here the CDR3 reads CAISESSGRGQETQYF. The CDR3 DNA is TGTGCCATCAGTGAGTCGAGCGGGAGGGGCCAAGAGACCCAGTACTTC.

CDR3 coding DNA: TGTGCCAGCAGTCCAAGGCGGGATAACACCGGGGAGCTGTTTTTT. As protein: CASSPRRDNTGELFF. V usage is TRBV6-6 and J usage is TRBJ2-2; the D gene is possibly TRBD2 (6 bases). Germline V lookup: CDR1 MNHNY, CDR2 SVGAGI (reference sequence). The CDR3 is 15 residues long. With 5 bases removed from V and 2 bases from J, the gap between germline ends came to 12 bases.

CDR3 sequence reads: CASSEPKGLDTQYF. For the CDR3, the DNA is TGTGCCAGCAGTGAGCCCAAAGGGTTAGATACGCAGTATTTT. This chain links TRBV2 with TRBJ2-3; D is undetermined. This CDR3 has 14 amino acids. The germline gives CDR1 SNHLY, CDR2 FYNNEI. V was shortened by 3 bases and J by 5 bases, with 12 bases between the two germline ends.

The J gene is TRBJ2-5, the V gene TRBV6-5; TRBD2 matches at 8 bases. Germline values: CDR1 MNHEY, CDR2 SVGAGI. V lost 7 bases and J lost 2; bases outside the gene matches: 9. This CDR3 has 15 residues. CDR3 nucleotide sequence: TGTGCCAGCAAACCTATCGGGGGGGGGCAAGAGACCCAGTACTTC. It is translated as CASKPIGGGQETQYF.

The rearrangement joins TRBV28 to TRBJ2-5; 8 positions match TRBD2. The V segment lost 7 bases and the J segment 7 bases; nucleotides outside the gene matches: 11. The CDR3 totals 14 residues. Per germline, CDR1 MDHEN and CDR2 SYDVKM. The CDR3 DNA reads TGTGCCAGCACCCGGCGGGGGGACCGCGGGACCCAGTACTTC. This codes for CASTRRGDRGTQYF.

The chain has TRBV30 and TRBJ2-1; no definite D call. The V gene lost 2 bases and the J gene lost 5 bases, with 10 bases spanning the gap. The CDR3 contains 13 residues. CDR1 is GTSNPN, CDR2 SVGIG, per germline (reference sequence). Here the CDR3 reads CAWSILGNNEQFF. The CDR3 DNA reads as TGTGCCTGGAGTATTCTAGGCAACAATGAGCAGTTCTTC.